This T cell receptor (beta chain) appears in the sequencing data of a study of blood T cell repertoires in COVID-19. On the study more broadly: Nucleic acid was either cDNA or gDNA, and it came from T cells, B-cell-depleted T cells, or PBMCs.

The protocol was immunoSEQ multiplex PCR, while the TCRdb copy is restricted to in-frame clones and leaves out a portion. The sample consists of some 150,000 clones, roughly 90% of them appearing once. Germline trimming cut 1 base from V and 1 base from J; bases unmatched to any gene: 4. This CDR3 contains 16 residues. CDR1 and CDR2 from the germline V gene are LNHNV and YYDKDF (reference sequence). The receptor's source is a human donor in a cohort sampled during active COVID-19. Sequencing input: peripheral blood. The chain employs TRBV15 and TRBJ2-5; 9 bases agree with TRBD1. The CDR3 region is CATSRGPGQGQETQYF. The CDR3 nucleotides are TGTGCCACCAGCAGAGGCCCGGGACAGGGCCAAGAGACCCAGTACTTC.